The subject of this entry is one T cell receptor (beta chain). The source of the sample is a study of cytomegalovirus exposure and HLA in healthy donors. PCR was performed using 60 Vbeta and 13 Jbeta primers. This table comes from immunoSEQ multiplex PCR, and its TCRdb copy is limited to in-frame clones, with some not included. The repertoire holds 200,000 to 250,000 clones, around four fifths seen once, with 2.7% in the top ten. J lost 5 bases, V lost 4 bases, and 3 bases had no gene match. This CDR3 is 13 amino acids long. CDR1 and CDR2 (germline): SGHDT, YYEEEE. This receptor was identified in a woman in her sixties or seventies in good health and CMV-seropositive. The sample taken for sequencing was PBMCs. The chain joins TRBV5-6 to TRBJ2-5; 9 bases line up with TRBD1. For the CDR3, the DNA is TGTGCCAGCAGCATCGGACAGGGGGAGACCCAGTACTTC. Encoded protein: CASSIGQGETQYF.